This TCR beta chain was observed in a study of siplizumab effects on memory and regulatory T cells. Per individual sample, some 10^5 TCR templates were assayed. Sequenced by immunoSEQ multiplex PCR; TCRdb stores in-frame clones only, minus some. The sample contains tens of thousands of clones, 93% of which appear only once. Trimming at V came to 0 bases and at J to 4 bases, leaving 4 bases not matched to a gene. Germline V gives CDR1 SGDLS, CDR2 YYNGEE. This CDR3 spans 15 amino acids. The sequenced material came from CD8+ T cells sorted from blood. V gene TRBV9 combines with J gene TRBJ2-5; 9 bases are a match to TRBD1. The TCR originated in a human donor in good health. The CDR3 DNA sequence: TGTGCCAGCAGCGTAGCTGTGGGACAGGGAGAGACCCAGTACTTC. Translating it yields CASSVAVGQGETQYF.